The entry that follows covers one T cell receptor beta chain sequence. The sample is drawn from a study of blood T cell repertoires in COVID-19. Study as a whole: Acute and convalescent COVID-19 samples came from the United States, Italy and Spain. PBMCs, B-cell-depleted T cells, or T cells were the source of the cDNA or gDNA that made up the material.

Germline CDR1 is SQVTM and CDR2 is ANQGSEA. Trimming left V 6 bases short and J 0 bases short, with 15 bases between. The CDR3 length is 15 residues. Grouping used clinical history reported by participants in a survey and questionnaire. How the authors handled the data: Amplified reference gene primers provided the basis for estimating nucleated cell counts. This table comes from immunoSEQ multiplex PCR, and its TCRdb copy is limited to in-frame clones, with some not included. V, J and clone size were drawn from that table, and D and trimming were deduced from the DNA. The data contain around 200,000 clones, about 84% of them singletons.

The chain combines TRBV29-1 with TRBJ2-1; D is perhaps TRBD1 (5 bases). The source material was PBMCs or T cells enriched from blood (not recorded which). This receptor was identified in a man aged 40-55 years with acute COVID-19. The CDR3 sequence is CSVTEAGISYNEQFF. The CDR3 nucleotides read TGCAGCGTAACCGAGGCAGGGATCTCCTACAATGAGCAGTTCTTC.